This TCR beta chain stems from a study of T-cell memory formation after mild COVID-19. Study details: The study found TCR clusters largely donor specific.

This clonotype turned up a few times. No antigen is known for it. Study-wide points: A subset of responding clones appeared in pre-infection memory, suggesting cross-reactive memory joined. Clones which contracted sat mainly in CM and EM if CD4+, and in EMRA if CD8+.

5'RACE, which relied on constant-segment primers, yielded TCR alpha and TCR beta cDNA libraries carrying sample barcodes and UMIs. TCRdb processed the 5' RACE reads anew with MiXCR; each CDR3 protein has one entry. The sample comprises about 470,000 distinct CDR3 sequences, around 25% of which are singletons, and under 15% rests with the top ten. The sequenced material came from PBMCs or a T cell subset sorted from them (not recorded which). The sequence came from an adult woman who had mild COVID-19 (a few samples of this study predate the infection). Cell type and time point are not known.

As DNA, the CDR3 is TGCAGTGCTAGACCCCCTGGAAGGGGGAACTATGGCTACACCTTC. Protein sequence: CSARPPGRGNYGYTF. The genes are TRBV20-1 and TRBJ1-2; the D gene is possibly TRBD1 (6 bases). The CDR3 is made up of 15 amino acids. Between the trimmed V and J ends, which lost 2 bases and 2 bases, there was a span of 15 bases. The V gene's germline CDR1 is DFQATT and CDR2 SNEGSKA (reference sequence).